Shown below are 3 T cell receptor beta chains from a single sample sequenced in a study of T cells after yellow fever vaccination. One entry per CDR3 protein results from TCRdb running MiXCR on the 5' RACE reads. The repertoire holds hundreds of thousands of distinct CDR3 sequences, with approximately 15% as singletons. Sample: PBMCs, taken on the day of the yellow fever booster vaccination. These TCRs come from a man aged 25 to 40 who received the YFV17D yellow fever vaccine.

The CDR3 region has the DNA TGTGCCAGCAGTTTATGGGTCAGTGAGCAGTTCTTC. Translated, it gives CASSLWVSEQFF. The V call is TRBV28, the J call TRBJ2-1; D not resolved. This CDR3 comprises 12 residues. V gave up 0 bases and J gave up 9 bases, with 6 bases separating them. Germline CDR1 reads MDHEN; CDR2 reads SYDVKM.

The V gene is TRBV24-1, the J gene TRBJ1-2; no definite D call. V shed 0 bases and J shed 5 bases, with 36 bases lying between them. CDR1 and CDR2 from the germline V gene are KGHDR and SFDVKD. This CDR3 has 23 amino acids. DNA for the CDR3: TGTGCCACCAGTGATTTGCGAACTAGTCCCCTGGATGGCTGGCAGAGTATTAATTATGGCTACACCTTC. Translation gives CATSDLRTSPLDGWQSINYGYTF.

For this clonotype: The germline gene is not matched at one end of the junction; a read error may be the cause. This chain links TRBV25-1 with TRBJ2-2, with 9 bases that match TRBD1. CDR3 length: 14 residues. Germline CDR1 is MGHDK and CDR2 is SYGVNS. CDR3: CASTGTGYTGELYF. The CDR3 nucleotides are TGTGCCAGCACCGGGACAGGGTATACCGGGGAGCTGTATTTT.